This T cell receptor beta chain was identified during a study of blood T cell repertoires in COVID-19. About the research overall: Some COVID-19 samples were acute and others convalescent; all came from the United States, Italy and Spain. T cells, B-cell-depleted T cells, or PBMCs provided the cDNA or gDNA that served as material.

This CDR3 spans 16 amino acids. The V gene end was trimmed by 4 bases and the J gene end by 7 bases; junction bases not matched to a gene: 10. Germline V CDR1 and CDR2: SGHTA, FQGNSA. Sequenced by immunoSEQ multiplex PCR; TCRdb stores in-frame clones only, minus some. This sample has over 150,000 clones; around 78% occur once, and the top ten carry roughly 1.7%. This chain joins TRBV7-2 and TRBJ2-5; 12 positions match TRBD2. The sequenced material came from peripheral blood. The sequence was obtained from an elderly man with acute or convalescent COVID-19. CDR3 residues: CASSSPSSGGAATQYF. CDR3 bases: TGTGCCAGCAGCTCGCCCTCTAGCGGGGGGGCCGCGACCCAGTACTTC. Variable domain in full (rest from reference TRBV7-2 and TRBJ2-5): GAGVSQSPSNKVTEKGKDVELRCDPISGHTALYWYRQSLGQGLEFLIYFQGNSAPDKSGLPSDRFSAERTGGSVSTLTIQRTQQEDSAVYLCASSSPSSGGAATQYFGPGTRLLVL.